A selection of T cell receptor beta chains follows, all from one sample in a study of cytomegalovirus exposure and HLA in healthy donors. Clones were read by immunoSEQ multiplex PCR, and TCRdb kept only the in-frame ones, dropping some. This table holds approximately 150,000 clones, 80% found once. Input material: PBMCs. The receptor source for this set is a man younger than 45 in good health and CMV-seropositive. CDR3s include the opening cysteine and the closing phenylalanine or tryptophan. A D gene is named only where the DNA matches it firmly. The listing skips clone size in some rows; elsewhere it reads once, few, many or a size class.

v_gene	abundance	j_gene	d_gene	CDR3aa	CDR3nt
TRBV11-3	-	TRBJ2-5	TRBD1	CASSLRGTGDQETQYF	TGTGCCAGCAGCTTACGCGGGACAGGGGATCAAGAGACCCAGTACTTC
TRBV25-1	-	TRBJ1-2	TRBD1	CASSEWDRDYGYTF	TGTGCCAGCAGTGAATGGGACAGGGACTATGGCTACACCTTC
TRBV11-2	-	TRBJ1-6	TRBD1	CASSLRQGENSPLHF	TGTGCCAGCAGCCTAAGACAGGGGGAGAATTCACCCCTCCACTTT
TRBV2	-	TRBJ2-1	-	CASSLDSGTPRGEQFF	TGTGCCAGCAGCTTAGATAGCGGGACCCCCAGGGGGGAGCAGTTCTTC
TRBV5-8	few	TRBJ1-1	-	CASSVDWTFTEAFF	TGTGCCAGCAGCGTTGACTGGACTTTCACTGAAGCTTTCTTT
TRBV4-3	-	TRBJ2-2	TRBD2	CASSQDFRTRRPGELFF	TGCGCCAGCAGCCAAGATTTTCGGACTAGACGGCCCGGGGAGCTGTTTTTT
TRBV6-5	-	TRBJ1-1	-	CASERNRDTEAFF	TGTGCCAGCGAACGGAACAGAGACACTGAAGCTTTCTTT
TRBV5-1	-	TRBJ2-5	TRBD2	CASSLTALAGGSQETQYF	TGCGCCAGCAGCTTAACAGCCCTAGCGGGGGGAAGCCAAGAGACCCAGTACTTC
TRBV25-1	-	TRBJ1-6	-	CASSVEGGAYSPLHF	TGTGCCAGCAGTGTCGAGGGGGGGGCCTATTCACCCCTCCACTTT
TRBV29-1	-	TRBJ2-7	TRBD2	CSVGLAGGSYEQYF	TGCAGCGTTGGGCTAGCGGGAGGTTCTTACGAGCAGTACTTC
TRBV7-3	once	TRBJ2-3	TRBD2	CASSLTGGSPDTQYF	TGTGCCAGCAGCTTAACGGGGGGGTCCCCAGATACGCAGTATTTT
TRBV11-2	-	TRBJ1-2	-	CASSLDGRGEDYGYTF	TGTGCCAGCAGCTTAGATGGCAGGGGCGAAGACTATGGCTACACCTTC
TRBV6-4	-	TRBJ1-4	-	CASSDSMAGVSRPNNEKLFF	TGTGCCAGCAGTGACTCGATGGCGGGGGTGTCCCGTCCGAATAATGAAAAACTGTTTTTT
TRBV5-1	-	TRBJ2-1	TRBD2	CASSLSLAGEGPYNEQFF	TGCGCCAGCAGCTTGTCACTAGCGGGAGAGGGGCCCTACAATGAGCAGTTCTTC
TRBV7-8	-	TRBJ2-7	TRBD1	CASSRPGQGAHEQYF	TGTGCCAGCAGCCGACCGGGACAGGGGGCCCACGAGCAGTACTTC
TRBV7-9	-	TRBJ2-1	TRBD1	CASSPTGTGDYNEQFF	TGTGCCAGCAGCCCCACCGGGACAGGGGACTACAATGAGCAGTTCTTC
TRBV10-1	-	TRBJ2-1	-	CASRLGGHRASYNEQFF	TGCGCCAGCCGGCTGGGGGGTCACCGCGCCTCCTACAATGAGCAGTTCTTC
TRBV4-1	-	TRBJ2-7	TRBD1	CASSPRTGTLGEQYF	TGCGCCAGCAGCCCGAGGACAGGGACCCTCGGCGAGCAGTACTTC
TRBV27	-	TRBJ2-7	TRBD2	CASSPSGTSYEQYF	TGTGCCAGCAGCCCGAGCGGGACCTCCTACGAGCAGTACTTC
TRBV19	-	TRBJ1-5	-	CASSIQGHQPQHF	TGTGCCAGTAGTATACAGGGCCATCAGCCCCAGCATTTT
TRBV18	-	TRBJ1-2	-	CASSSDRLNYGYTF	TGTGCCAGCTCGTCCGACAGGCTGAACTATGGCTACACCTTC
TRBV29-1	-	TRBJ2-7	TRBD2	CSVVLGLAGGSTYEQYF	TGCAGCGTTGTCCTCGGACTAGCGGGAGGGTCCACCTACGAGCAGTACTTC
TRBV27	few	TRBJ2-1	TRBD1	CASSLEKGAGFGQFF	TGTGCCAGCAGTTTAGAAAAGGGGGCGGGCTTCGGGCAGTTCTTC
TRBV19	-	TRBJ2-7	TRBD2	CASSAGGGVYEQYF	TGTGCCAGTAGTGCCGGGGGGGGAGTCTACGAGCAGTACTTC
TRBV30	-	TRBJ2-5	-	CAWTPPTSSQETQYF	TGTGCCTGGACTCCCCCAACTAGCTCCCAAGAGACCCAGTACTTC
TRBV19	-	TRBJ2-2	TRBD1	CASSTTGRTGELFF	TGTGCCAGTAGTACGACAGGGCGGACCGGGGAGCTGTTTTTT
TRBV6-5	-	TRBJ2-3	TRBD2	CASTTSGYSTDTQYF	TGTGCCAGCACTACTAGCGGGTATAGCACAGATACGCAGTATTTT
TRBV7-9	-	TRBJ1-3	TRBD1	CASSRRQGVGNTIYF	TGTGCCAGCAGCCGCAGACAGGGGGTTGGAAACACCATATATTTT
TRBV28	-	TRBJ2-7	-	CASSFLGGSYEQYF	TGTGCCAGCAGTTTTCTCGGGGGCTCCTACGAGCAGTACTTC
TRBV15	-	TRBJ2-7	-	CATSRDPRGGEQYF	TGTGCCACCAGCAGAGACCCACGGGGTGGCGAGCAGTACTTC
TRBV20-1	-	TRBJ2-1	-	CSAKVVNEQFF	TGCAGTGCTAAAGTAGTCAATGAGCAGTTCTTC
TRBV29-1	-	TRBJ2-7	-	CSGQDRLSFEQYF	TGCAGCGGCCAAGACAGGTTATCATTCGAGCAGTACTTC
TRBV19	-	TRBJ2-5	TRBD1	CASSILPGQGAGQETQYF	TGTGCCAGTAGTATCCTCCCGGGACAGGGGGCCGGACAAGAGACCCAGTACTTC
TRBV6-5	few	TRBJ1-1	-	CASKRDNLNTEAFF	TGTGCCAGCAAGCGGGACAATTTAAACACTGAAGCTTTCTTT
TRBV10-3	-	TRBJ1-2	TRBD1	CAISWQGASSYGYTF	TGTGCCATCTCCTGGCAGGGGGCTAGTTCCTATGGCTACACCTTC